The next 18 T cell receptor beta chains were all read from a single sample in a study of CD8 T cells in Susac syndrome. RNA was extracted with the RNeasy kit, and a quantity of about 0.5 to 1 ug was reverse transcribed using random hexamers. One entry per CDR3 protein, called by TCRdb with MiXCR from the immunoSEQ multiplex PCR reads. Of almost 450,000 distinct CDR3 sequences listed, 85% to 90% are singletons. The sequencing input was CD8+ T cells from PBMCs. These receptors were obtained from a human donor with multiple sclerosis.

The CDR3 sequence is CASSSTKTVSGANVLTF. As DNA, the CDR3 is TGTGCCAGCAGCTCTACCAAAACGGTCTCTGGGGCCAACGTCCTGACTTTC. The V call is TRBV7-9, the J call TRBJ2-6; D unresolved. Trimming left V 4 bases short and J 0 bases short, with 13 bases between. Germline V gene lookup returns CDR1 SEHNR and CDR2 FQNEAQ (reference sequence). The CDR3 has 17 residues. Filled out from reference TRBV7-9 and TRBJ2-6, the complete variable domain reads DTGVSQNPRHKITKRGQNVTFRCDPISEHNRLYWYRQTLGQGPEFLTYFQNEAQLEKSRLLSDRFSAERPKGSFSTLEIQRTEQGDSAMYLCASSSTKTVSGANVLTFGAGSRLTVL.

The V and J genes are TRBV27 and TRBJ1-1; D is unclear. The V and J ends lost 3 bases and 0 bases respectively, with 11 bases between them. The CDR3 consists of 15 residues. Germline CDR1 MNHEY, CDR2 SMNVEV (reference sequence). The CDR3 sequence: CASSFGTRMNTEAFF. For the CDR3, the DNA is TGTGCCAGCAGTTTCGGAACTCGAATGAACACTGAAGCTTTCTTT.

This clonotype has just a few counts. The chain combines TRBV3-1 with TRBJ2-7; 7 bases are a match to TRBD1. The CDR3 runs to 16 residues. Germline CDR1 and CDR2: LGHDT and YNNKEL (reference sequence). With 1 base clipped from V and 2 bases from J, the junction kept 8 bases outside the gene matches. The CDR3 protein is CASSQGPQGIPYEQYF. The CDR3 region has the DNA TGTGCCAGCAGCCAAGGTCCACAGGGGATTCCCTACGAGCAGTACTTC.

V is TRBV5-4 and J is TRBJ2-7; possible D gene TRBD2, 5 bases. The length of the CDR3 is 14 residues. The V end lost 2 bases, the J end lost 2 bases, and 11 bases lay between the germline ends. Germline V gene lookup returns CDR1 SGHNT and CDR2 YYREEE (reference sequence). CDR3: CASSFSEDPYEQYF. CDR3 bases: TGTGCCAGCAGCTTCTCGGAGGACCCCTACGAGCAGTACTTC.

The chain has TRBV6-5 and TRBJ2-2; no clear D. The CDR3 is made up of 14 amino acids. CDR1 is MNHEY, CDR2 SVGAGI, per germline. Trimming pared 3 bases from V and 0 bases from J, leaving 5 bases between. The CDR3 here is CASSYYTNTGELFF. CDR3 DNA: TGTGCCAGCAGTTATTACACGAACACCGGGGAGCTGTTTTTT.

The chain is built from TRBV4-1 and TRBJ2-1, with 7 bases matching TRBD2. Germline V gene data show CDR1 as MGHRA and CDR2 as YSYEKL. This CDR3 has 16 residues. V shed 2 bases and J 2 bases; nucleotides not matched to a gene: 6. CDR3 in DNA: TGCGCCAGCAGCCAACATTCTAGCGGACCCTACAATGAGCAGTTCTTC. Encoded protein: CASSQHSSGPYNEQFF.

On this clonotype: The DNA is left out, because the CDR3 cannot be placed on it with certainty; the CDR3 is given as TCRdb lists it. This chain links TRBV11-2 with TRBJ2-3; no check of the table's D call, TRBD1, against the DNA was made. The CDR3 extends over 15 residues, inclusive of both ends. Germline V CDR1 and CDR2: SGHAT, FQNNGV. The CDR3 sequence is CASSFGPGRTDTQYF.

This clonotype was found once. V usage is TRBV27 and J usage is TRBJ2-1; no clear D. Trimming cost V 0 bases and J 8 bases, with 8 bases left between them. This CDR3 comprises 13 residues. Germline values: CDR1 MNHEY, CDR2 SMNVEV (reference sequence). This CDR3 is CASSLSGYHEQFF. The CDR3 DNA sequence: TGTGCCAGCAGTTTATCCGGGTACCATGAGCAGTTCTTC.

The chain has TRBV4-1 and TRBJ1-1, with D perhaps matching TRBD1 (6 bases). Germline CDR1 MGHRA, CDR2 YSYEKL. V was clipped by 0 bases and J by 3 bases, with 11 bases between them. CDR3 length equals 15 residues. The CDR3 region is CASSQEGGEYTEAFF. DNA for the CDR3: TGCGCCAGCAGCCAAGAAGGGGGGGAATACACTGAAGCTTTCTTT.

The rearrangement uses TRBV6-1 and TRBJ1-5; 7 bases are shared with TRBD1. The CDR3 runs 17 residues. Germline-derived CDR1 and CDR2 are MNHNS and SASEGT. V lost 8 bases to trimming and J lost 7 bases; unmatched junction nucleotides: 20. CDR3 DNA sequence: TGTGCCAGCGGTGGGGACCTGAAGACAGGGTTCGACCAGCCCCAGCATTTT. It specifies CASGGDLKTGFDQPQHF.

The V and J genes are TRBV12-5 and TRBJ2-1, with 9 bases identical to TRBD2. Germline assignment: CDR1 LGHNT and CDR2 FRNRAP. The CDR3 totals 16 residues. With V trimmed by 0 bases and J by 4 bases, 4 bases remained unmatched. CDR3 loop: CASGLVGAGGYNEQFF. The CDR3, as DNA: TGTGCTAGTGGTTTGGTGGGAGCGGGAGGTTACAATGAGCAGTTCTTC.

The rearrangement joins TRBV19 to TRBJ1-3; the D is unclear. CDR1 and CDR2 from the germline V gene are LNHDA and SQIVND (reference sequence). This CDR3 spans 16 amino acids. The germline V and J ends were trimmed by 8 bases and 4 bases, with 21 bases remaining between them. The CDR3 nucleotides read TGTGCCAGTGCTTACCTTGGAGCCCAAGCCGGAAACACCATATATTTT. This translates into CASAYLGAQAGNTIYF.

This sequence joins TRBV29-1 and TRBJ2-7, with TRBD1 as a possible D gene (6 bases). V dropped 0 bases and J dropped 0 bases, with 12 bases sitting between them. CDR1 is SQVTM and CDR2 is ANQGSEA in the germline V gene. This CDR3 has 15 amino acids. CDR3 sequence: CSVEDPDRSSYEQYF. CDR3 in DNA: TGCAGCGTTGAAGATCCAGACAGGAGCTCCTACGAGCAGTACTTC.

The chain carries TRBV4-1 and TRBJ2-7; D remains ambiguous. The CDR3 contains 15 residues. With 0 bases removed from V and 2 bases from J, the gap between germline ends came to 11 bases. Per germline, CDR1 MGHRA and CDR2 YSYEKL. The DNA of the CDR3 is TGCGCCAGCAGCCAAGATTCCCCTGAGACCTACGAGCAGTACTTC. Its protein product is CASSQDSPETYEQYF.

The chain employs TRBV5-1 and TRBJ2-1; D gene ambiguous. CDR3 length: 16 amino acids. V was pared by 0 bases and J by 0 bases, with 10 bases between. Germline lookup yields CDR1 SGHRS and CDR2 YFSETQ. The CDR3 region has the DNA TGCGCCAGCAGCTTGGCAGGTTCCCTCTCCTACAATGAGCAGTTCTTC. The encoded protein is CASSLAGSLSYNEQFF.

V gene TRBV7-8 combines with J gene TRBJ2-5; D might be TRBD2 (6 bases). There are 13 residues in the CDR3. V lost 2 bases and J 7 bases, leaving 11 bases between the germline ends. The germline CDR1 and CDR2 sequences are SGHVS and FQNEAQ. CDR3 in amino acids: CASSLREDVTQYF. CDR3 nucleotides: TGTGCCAGCAGCTTAAGGGAGGACGTGACCCAGTACTTC.

The chain links TRBV3-1 to TRBJ2-7; 9 bases fit TRBD2. Unmatched junction bases numbered 16, after V lost 4 bases and J lost 3 bases. The length of the CDR3 is 18 residues. The germline V gene encodes CDR1 LGHDT and CDR2 YNNKEL (reference sequence). CDR3 protein: CASSPHAPDTAGGYEQYF. CDR3 DNA sequence: TGTGCCAGCAGCCCCCACGCCCCTGACACAGCGGGAGGCTACGAGCAGTACTTC.

The CDR3 is CASSEAWGDTEAFF. CDR3 sequence (DNA): TGTGCCAGCAGTGAAGCGTGGGGAGACACTGAAGCTTTCTTT. The chain recombines TRBV6-1 with TRBJ1-1; D remains unclear. V was shortened by 0 bases and J by 3 bases, with 8 bases between the two germline ends. The CDR3 totals 14 residues. The germline V gene has CDR1 MNHNS and CDR2 SASEGT.